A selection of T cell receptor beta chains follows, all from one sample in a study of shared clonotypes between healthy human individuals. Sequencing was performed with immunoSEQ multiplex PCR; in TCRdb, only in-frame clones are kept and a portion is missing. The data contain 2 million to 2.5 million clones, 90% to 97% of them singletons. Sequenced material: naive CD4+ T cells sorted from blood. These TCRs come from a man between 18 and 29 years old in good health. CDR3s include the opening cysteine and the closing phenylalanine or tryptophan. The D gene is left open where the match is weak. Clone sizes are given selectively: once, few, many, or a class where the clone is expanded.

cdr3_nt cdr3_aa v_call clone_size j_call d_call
TGTGCCAGCAGCTTGGGAGGACTAGCGGGAGGGAGGCAGTTCTTC CASSLGGLAGGRQFF TRBV7-2 . TRBJ2-1 TRBD2
TGTGCCAGCAGCTACGACAGAAGGAGCAATGAGCAGTTCTTC CASSYDRRSNEQFF TRBV5-6 . TRBJ2-1 .
TGCGCCAGCAGCTTAGGAGGGGTAATCTCCTACGAGCAGTACTTC CASSLGGVISYEQYF TRBV5-1 . TRBJ2-7 .
TGTGCCAGCAGCCCCCCGGGTTCCAACACCGGGGAGCTGTTTTTT CASSPPGSNTGELFF TRBV9 . TRBJ2-2 .
TGTGCCAGCCTGAGGGGCGACAAACTGTTTTTT CASLRGDKLFF TRBV7-9 . TRBJ1-4 .
TGCAGCGTTGTGATTGAGAGGTTGAACACTGAAGCTTTCTTT CSVVIERLNTEAFF TRBV29-1 . TRBJ1-1 .
TGTGCCAGCAGTGACTGGAGCGGGGGCCGAGGAGAGACCCAGTACTTC CASSDWSGGRGETQYF TRBV2 . TRBJ2-5 TRBD2
TGTGCCAGCAGCTCGACAGTCGCTACAGATACGCAGTATTTT CASSSTVATDTQYF TRBV7-2 . TRBJ2-3 .
TGTGCCAGCAGCTTAGAGGATAGTCAGCCCCAGCATTTT CASSLEDSQPQHF TRBV11-2 . TRBJ1-5 .
TGTGCCATCAGTGGGATCGCAGGGGCCGGGGAGCTGTTTTTT CAISGIAGAGELFF TRBV10-3 . TRBJ2-2 .
TGTGCCAGCGGAAAGACACCTAACTATGGCTACACCTTC CASGKTPNYGYTF TRBV6-5 . TRBJ1-2 .
TGTGCCAGCAGTGAGGACACAAATCAGCCCCAGCATTTT CASSEDTNQPQHF TRBV2 . TRBJ1-5 .
TGTGCCAGCAGTCCCCCGGGGGGGGTCGAGCAGTTCTTC CASSPPGGVEQFF TRBV6-5 . TRBJ2-1 TRBD2
TGTGCCAGCAGTCAAGGTGGGGTTTCCCACGAGCAGTACTTC CASSQGGVSHEQYF TRBV7-9 . TRBJ2-7 .
TGCGCCAGCAGCTTGGGTGGTGGCAGAGACTCTGGAAACACCATATATTTT CASSLGGGRDSGNTIYF TRBV5-1 . TRBJ1-3 .
TGTGCCAGCTCACCACAAAAGAGGCCATACGAGCAGTACTTC CASSPQKRPYEQYF TRBV18 . TRBJ2-7 .
TGTGCCATCAGTGAGTACAGGGCGAACACTGAAGCTTTCTTT CAISEYRANTEAFF TRBV10-3 few TRBJ1-1 .
TGTGCCAGCAGCTTAGGTCCTATTCGGCATTACCAGGGCAGGTGGTATGGCTACACCTTC CASSLGPIRHYQGRWYGYTF TRBV7-6 . TRBJ1-2 .
TGTGCCAGCAGCCAGGATACCACTGAAGCTTTCTTT CASSQDTTEAFF TRBV2 . TRBJ1-1 .
TGTGCCAGCAGTGCAGGAGGTGAAAAACTGTTTTTT CASSAGGEKLFF TRBV14 . TRBJ1-4 .
TGTGCCAGAGCACCAAAGCGGGAGCTTGGCGAGCAGTACTTC CARAPKRELGEQYF TRBV19 once TRBJ2-7 TRBD2
TGTGCCAGCAGCTTAGAAACAGGGGGCTTTAATCAGCCCCAGCATTTT CASSLETGGFNQPQHF TRBV11-2 . TRBJ1-5 TRBD1
TGTGCCAGCAGCCGCAACCCGGGGCTAGAGACCCAGTACTTC CASSRNPGLETQYF TRBV7-3 . TRBJ2-5 .
TGTGCCAGCAGCGCACCCATTGGGACAGGAGATAATGAAAAACTGTTTTTT CASSAPIGTGDNEKLFF TRBV7-8 . TRBJ1-4 TRBD1
TGTGCCAGCAGCGTAGCGGCGGGAGATCCCCAAGAGACCCAGTACTTC CASSVAAGDPQETQYF TRBV9 . TRBJ2-5 TRBD2
TGTGCCAGCAGCTTACGGGCAGGTGGGGCAGAGACCCAGTACTTC CASSLRAGGAETQYF TRBV7-9 . TRBJ2-5 .
TGTGCCAGCAGTTTATGGAAACTTGGGGGGGGCGGCAATCAGCCCCAGCATTTT CASSLWKLGGGGNQPQHF TRBV28 . TRBJ1-5 .
TGTGCCAGCAGTTACTCGCCAGGGGGCTTGCCCGAGCAGTACTTC CASSYSPGGLPEQYF TRBV6-6 . TRBJ2-7 TRBD1
TGTGCCAGCAGAAAAACAGGGGGCAGGGGGTCACCCCTCCACTTT CASRKTGGRGSPLHF TRBV6-5 . TRBJ1-6 TRBD1
TGTGCCAGCAGCTTAACGGGGACAGATAAAGAGACCCAGTACTTC CASSLTGTDKETQYF TRBV7-3 . TRBJ2-5 TRBD1
TGTGCCTGGAGTGTACAAGGGGCGCGCGGCTACACCTTC CAWSVQGARGYTF TRBV30 once TRBJ1-2 .
TGTGCCAGCAGCTGGGGTCTAGCGGGAGGCTCCTACGAGCAGTACTTC CASSWGLAGGSYEQYF TRBV5-6 . TRBJ2-7 TRBD2
TGTGCCAGCAGCTTACGTCGGAACACTGAAGCTTTCTTT CASSLRRNTEAFF TRBV7-6 once TRBJ1-1 .
TGTGCCAGCAGCCAGCATAGCGGGAATGGAGCAGATACGCAGTATTTT CASSQHSGNGADTQYF TRBV7-6 . TRBJ2-3 TRBD2
TGTGCCAGCAGCCCTGGGACTAGCGGAACGACCGGGGAGCTGTTTTTT CASSPGTSGTTGELFF TRBV11-2 . TRBJ2-2 TRBD2
TGTGCCAGCAGTGGCGGCCTATCTAGCACAGATACGCAGTATTTT CASSGGLSSTDTQYF TRBV2 . TRBJ2-3 .
TGCGCCAGCAGCTTGGCGGCGTGGACCTTAGACCGTGGCTACACCTTC CASSLAAWTLDRGYTF TRBV5-1 . TRBJ1-2 .
TGCGCCAGCAGCCAGGCGCCCTATGGGACAGGGGATGGCGGGGAGCTGTTTTTT CASSQAPYGTGDGGELFF TRBV4-3 once TRBJ2-2 TRBD1
TGTGCCAGCAGCAACCGGGACAGGGCTTCACCCCTCCACTTT CASSNRDRASPLHF TRBV5-6 . TRBJ1-6 TRBD1
TGTGCCAGCAGCAGGGACCTAAAGAACACTGAAGCTTTCTTT CASSRDLKNTEAFF TRBV2 . TRBJ1-1 .
TGTGCCAGCAGTCCGAGATACAATGAGCAGTTCTTC CASSPRYNEQFF TRBV28 . TRBJ2-1 .
TGTGCCAGTTCGGGACAGGGGACTAGCGGGAGCACCATTCTACATTACGAGCAGTACTTC CASSGQGTSGSTILHYEQYF TRBV2 . TRBJ2-7 TRBD2
TGTGCCAGCAGGGGGACAGCGAACACCGGGGAGCTGTTTTTT CASRGTANTGELFF TRBV6-1 . TRBJ2-2 TRBD1
TGTGCCAGCAGCTTGGACAGTCCGGGGGGCACAGATACGCAGTATTTT CASSLDSPGGTDTQYF TRBV5-6 . TRBJ2-3 .
TGCGCCAGCAGCCAAGTGGGTCAGGGAAGCAATCAGCCCCAGCATTTT CASSQVGQGSNQPQHF TRBV4-3 . TRBJ1-5 .
TGTGCCAGCAGCGATGGACAGGGGCGCTCCTACGAGCAGTACTTC CASSDGQGRSYEQYF TRBV2 . TRBJ2-7 TRBD1
TGTGCCAGCAGCTCACGACCCACCGGGGAGCTGTTTTTT CASSSRPTGELFF TRBV11-3 . TRBJ2-2 .
TGTGCCAGCAGCCCGGGACAGGGGCGCTTGGAGGGGGAGCAGTACTTC CASSPGQGRLEGEQYF TRBV5-4 . TRBJ2-7 TRBD1
TGTGCCAATACACCTGGCGGGGGAGATACGCAGTATTTT CANTPGGGDTQYF TRBV2 . TRBJ2-3 TRBD2